This TCR beta chain derives from a study of PD-1 blockade in mismatch repair-deficient tumors. Overall study: Patients had over 10 mismatch repair-deficient cancer types, all previously treated and progressing.

V shed 0 bases and J shed 2 bases, with 11 bases lying between them. The CDR3 has 15 residues. Per the germline V gene, CDR1 is SEHNR and CDR2 is FQNEAQ (reference sequence). Profiling relied on immunoSEQ multiplex PCR, and the TCRdb table lists in-frame clones only, not all of them. The top ten clones hold 7% to 8.5% of a sample with approximately 51,000 clones, over 70% of them seen once. This rearrangement joins TRBV7-9 to TRBJ2-7; a possible D gene is TRBD1 (6 bases). This sequence originates from an adult with mismatch repair-deficient cancer. Specimen: peripheral blood, collected less than 21 weeks after starting pembrolizumab. The CDR3 region has the DNA TGTGCCAGCAGCTTAGCGCCAACAGGGCCCTACGAGCAGTACTTC. Translated, it gives CASSLAPTGPYEQYF.